One and the same sample provided the 16 T cell receptor beta chains below, sequenced in a study of blood T cell repertoires in COVID-19. Generated by immunoSEQ multiplex PCR, the TCRdb table keeps only in-frame clones and is missing some. The sample includes around 170,000 clones, about nine tenths of them seen just once. Sequenced sample: peripheral blood. The receptors come from a woman aged 70-85 years with acute or convalescent COVID-19.

This sequence joins TRBV9 and TRBJ1-1, with 8 bases fitting TRBD1. The V gene end was trimmed by 2 bases and the J gene end by 4 bases; junction bases not matched to a gene: 7. CDR1 and CDR2 (germline): SGDLS, YYNGEE. The CDR3 runs 15 residues. The CDR3 DNA reads TGTGCCAGCAGCGTTCTCAGGGGGCCTCTCACTGAAGCTTTCTTT. Translation gives CASSVLRGPLTEAFF. The full variable domain, completed using reference TRBV9 and TRBJ1-1, is DSGVTQTPKHLITATGQRVTLRCSPRSGDLSVYWYQQSLDQGLQFLIQYYNGEERAKGNILERFSAQQFPDLHSELNLSSLELGDSALYFCASSVLRGPLTEAFFGQGTRLTVV.

The CDR3: CASSPGGRQGYTF. The CDR3 nucleotides read TGCGCCAGCAGCCCAGGGGGACGACAAGGCTACACCTTC. V is TRBV4-3 and J is TRBJ1-2, with 7 bases identical to TRBD1. The V gene end was trimmed by 4 bases and the J gene end by 8 bases; junction bases not matched to a gene: 7. CDR1 and CDR2 (germline): LGHNA, YSLEER. This CDR3 spans 13 amino acids.

The chain links TRBV9 to TRBJ2-3, with unresolved D. V gave up 0 bases and J gave up 2 bases, with 13 bases separating them. Germline loops: CDR1 SGDLS, CDR2 YYNGEE. CDR3 length: 16 amino acids. The CDR3 DNA sequence: TGTGCCAGCAGCGTAGCTTACACCTCAAACACAGATACGCAGTATTTT. Amino acids: CASSVAYTSNTDTQYF.

V and J are TRBV5-1 and TRBJ2-7, with 8 nucleotides matching TRBD2. V was pared by 4 bases and J by 0 bases, with 3 bases of the junction left unmatched. There are 14 residues in the CDR3. Per germline, CDR1 SGHRS and CDR2 YFSETQ. CDR3: CASSPGGLSYEQYF. The CDR3 coding sequence is TGCGCCAGCAGCCCGGGGGGGCTCTCCTACGAGCAGTACTTC.

The gene calls are TRBV28 and TRBJ2-7; D may be TRBD2 (6 bases). V was pared by 3 bases and J by 2 bases, with 14 bases between. This CDR3 comprises 15 residues. Germline-derived CDR1 and CDR2 are MDHEN and SYDVKM. This chain's CDR3 is CASSFETRRPYEQYF. DNA of the CDR3: TGTGCCAGCAGTTTTGAGACTAGACGCCCCTACGAGCAGTACTTC.

The chain links TRBV5-3 to TRBJ2-7, with 10 positions matching TRBD2. TRBV5-3 is classed as an ORF, of uncertain function. Trimming took 0 bases from V and 3 from J; bases not matched to a gene: 3. The CDR3 runs to 15 residues. CDR3 region: CARSLASGSNYEQYF. The CDR3 DNA follows: TGTGCCAGAAGCTTGGCTAGCGGGAGTAACTACGAGCAGTACTTC.

The V and J genes are TRBV2 and TRBJ2-3; TRBD1 agrees at 12 bases. Germline V lookup: CDR1 SNHLY, CDR2 FYNNEI. This CDR3 spans 14 amino acids. Trimming cost V 8 bases and J 4 bases; bases outside gene matches: 4. The DNA of the CDR3 is TGTGCCAGCGTCGGGACAGGGGGCGCAGATACGCAGTATTTT. Amino acid sequence: CASVGTGGADTQYF.

This clone was seen only once. The V call is TRBV19, the J call TRBJ2-3; 11 nucleotides match TRBD2. The CDR3 runs to 17 residues. The ends lost 6 bases at V and 6 bases at J; junction bases unmatched: 14. Per germline, CDR1 LNHDA and CDR2 SQIVND (reference sequence). The CDR3 region has the DNA TGTGCCAGTAGCAACCCCTGGACTAGCGGGTTCAGGGATACGCAGTATTTT. This translates into CASSNPWTSGFRDTQYF.

The CDR3 nucleotides are TGTGCCACCAGTGAACGGACAGGGCCAGAGACCCAGTACTTC. Translating gives CATSERTGPETQYF. This chain links TRBV24-1 with TRBJ2-5, with 8 bases lining up with TRBD1. This CDR3 spans 14 amino acids. Germline V gene lookup returns CDR1 KGHDR and CDR2 SFDVKD. V trimming: 4 bases; J trimming: 4 bases; junction bases outside the gene matches: 4.

The chain recombines TRBV3-1 (or the pseudogene TRBV3-2) with TRBJ2-7; a weak D match, TRBD2 (5 bases). The CDR3 contains 12 residues. The germline gives CDR1 LGHDT, CDR2 YNNKEL (reference sequence). Trimming took 4 bases from V and 3 from J, leaving 7 bases between them. The CDR3 spells CASSPAGYEQYF. The CDR3 coding sequence is TGTGCCAGCAGCCCCGCGGGCTACGAGCAGTACTTC.

The chain carries TRBV19 and TRBJ1-1; the match to TRBD1 covers 9 bases. The CDR3 is made up of 14 amino acids. Losses at the gene ends were 5 bases for V and 10 bases for J; bases not matched to a gene: 11. Germline V gene data show CDR1 as LNHDA and CDR2 as SQIVND (reference sequence). The CDR3 sequence: CASSAPRDRAAAFF. DNA of the CDR3: TGTGCCAGTAGTGCCCCCCGGGACAGGGCGGCAGCTTTCTTT.

The CDR3 DNA reads TGTGCCAGCAGCTCGGACAGGGTGAGCCAGCCCCAGCATTTT. It codes for CASSSDRVSQPQHF. The chain has TRBV5-6 and TRBJ1-5, with 8 bases matching TRBD1. Germline assignment: CDR1 SGHDT and CDR2 YYEEEE. The CDR3 has 14 residues. J lost 7 bases, V lost 3 bases, and 6 bases had no gene match. The variable domain in full, completed from reference TRBV5-6 and TRBJ1-5, reads DAGVTQSPTHLIKTRGQQVTLRCSPKSGHDTVSWYQQALGQGPQFIFQYYEEEERQRGNFPDRFSGHQFPNYSSELNVNALLLGDSALYLCASSSDRVSQPQHFGDGTRLSIL.

Points on this clone: Its ends do not fully match the called genes, so a read error is possible. This chain joins TRBV27 and TRBJ2-7; 9 bases are a match to TRBD1. This CDR3 spans 14 amino acids. CDR1 MNHEY and CDR2 SMNVEV come from the germline V gene (reference sequence). CDR3 coding DNA: TGTGCCAGCAGTTCGTCCTTCGGGTCGGGACAGGGATTTTTC. Encoded protein: CASSSSFGSGQGFF.

The chain has TRBV4-2 and TRBJ1-5; 9 nucleotides agree with TRBD1. Germline assignment: CDR1 LGHNA and CDR2 YNFKEQ. Trimming took 4 bases from V and 5 from J; bases not matched to a gene: 9. CDR3 length equals 16 residues. Here the CDR3 reads CASSPSGGQGHQPQHF. The CDR3 region has the DNA TGTGCCAGCAGCCCATCAGGGGGACAGGGCCATCAGCCCCAGCATTTT.

The DNA for the CDR3 is TGTGCCAGCGGTACAGGGGAATTTCATGGCTACACCTTC. It specifies CASGTGEFHGYTF. This sequence joins TRBV6-5 and TRBJ1-2, with TRBD1 matching 7 bases. Germline V gene sequence: CDR1 MNHEY, CDR2 SVGAGI. This CDR3 is built from 13 residues. The ends lost 8 bases at V and 6 bases at J; junction bases unmatched: 9.

This chain joins TRBV4-3 and TRBJ2-7; 8 bases map to TRBD1. Germline V CDR1 and CDR2: LGHNA, YSLEER. The CDR3 has 15 amino acids. J gave up 3 bases and V 1 base, and 5 bases lay outside the gene matches. The CDR3 spells CASSQATGAFYEQYF. CDR3 in DNA: TGCGCCAGCAGCCAAGCGACAGGGGCCTTCTACGAGCAGTACTTC.